The 2 T cell receptor beta chains below were found in one sample sequenced in a study of shared clonotypes between healthy human individuals. Only in-frame clones appear in the TCRdb table, and some are missing; sequencing was by immunoSEQ multiplex PCR. The sample includes approximately 350,000 clones, over 65% seen only once; the top ten take 10%. The sequencing sample was made of memory CD4+ T cells sorted from blood. Subset: CD45RA-negative fraction. The source is a man aged 25 to 45 in good health.

V gene TRBV7-2 combines with J gene TRBJ1-1, with D tentatively TRBD1 (6 bases). The V gene lost 5 bases and the J gene lost 5 bases, with 15 bases spanning the gap. The CDR3 contains 14 residues. Looked up from germline, CDR1 is SGHTA and CDR2 is FQGNSA. DNA of the CDR3: TGTGCCAGCAGCCTACAGGGTACGGGGACTGAAGCTTTCTTT. It translates to CASSLQGTGTEAFF.

The chain links TRBV7-2 to TRBJ2-7; a weak D match, TRBD2 (5 bases). The CDR3 contains 15 residues. Trimming took 1 base from V and 0 from J, leaving 10 bases between them. CDR1 and CDR2 (germline): SGHTA, FQGNSA. CDR3 nucleotide sequence: TGTGCCAGCAGCTTAGGAGAGGGAGCCTCCTACGAGCAGTACTTC. Translation: CASSLGEGASYEQYF.